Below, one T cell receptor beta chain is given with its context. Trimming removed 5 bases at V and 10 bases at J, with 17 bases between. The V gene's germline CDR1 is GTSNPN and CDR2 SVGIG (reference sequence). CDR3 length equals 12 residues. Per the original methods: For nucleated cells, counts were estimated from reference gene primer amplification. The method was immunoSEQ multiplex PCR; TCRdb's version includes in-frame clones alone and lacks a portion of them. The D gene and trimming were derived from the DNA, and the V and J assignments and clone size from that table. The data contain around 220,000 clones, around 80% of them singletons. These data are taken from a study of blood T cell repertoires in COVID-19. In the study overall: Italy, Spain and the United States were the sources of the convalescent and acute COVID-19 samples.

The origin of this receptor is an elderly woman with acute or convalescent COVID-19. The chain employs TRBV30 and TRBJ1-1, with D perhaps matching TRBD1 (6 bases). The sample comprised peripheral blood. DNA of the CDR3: TGTGCCTGGGGCCTCGGGGGGCCGGGAGCTTTCTTT. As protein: CAWGLGGPGAFF. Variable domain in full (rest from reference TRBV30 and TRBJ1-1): SQTIHQWPATLVQPVGSPLSLECTVEGTSNPNLYWYRQAAGRGLQLLFYSVGIGQISSEVPQNLSASRPQDRQFILSSKKLLLSDSGFYLCAWGLGGPGAFFGQGTRLTVV.